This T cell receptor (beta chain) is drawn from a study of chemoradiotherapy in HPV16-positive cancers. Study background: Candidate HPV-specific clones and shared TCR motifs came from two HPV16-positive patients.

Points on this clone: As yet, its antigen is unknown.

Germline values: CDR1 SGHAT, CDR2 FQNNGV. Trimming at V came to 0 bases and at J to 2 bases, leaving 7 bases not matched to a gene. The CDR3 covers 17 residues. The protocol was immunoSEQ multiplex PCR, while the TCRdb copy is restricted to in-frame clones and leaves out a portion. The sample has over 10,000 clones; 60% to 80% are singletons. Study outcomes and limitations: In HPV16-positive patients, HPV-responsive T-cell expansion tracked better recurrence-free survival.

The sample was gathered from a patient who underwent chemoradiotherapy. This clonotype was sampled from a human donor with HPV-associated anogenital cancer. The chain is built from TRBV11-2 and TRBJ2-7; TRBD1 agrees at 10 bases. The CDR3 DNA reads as TGTGCCAGCAGCTTAGAAGGGGGACAGGGGAGAACCTACGAGCAGTACTTC. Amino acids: CASSLEGGQGRTYEQYF. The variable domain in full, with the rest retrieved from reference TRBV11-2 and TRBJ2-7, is EAGVAQSPRYKIIEKRQSVAFWCNPISGHATLYWYQQILGQGPKLLIQFQNNGVVDDSQLPKDRFSAERLKGVDSTLKIQPAKLEDSAVYLCASSLEGGQGRTYEQYFGPGTRLTVT.